The TCR beta chain under discussion was sequenced for a study of T cell repertoires in cytomegalovirus infection. Study summary: CMV infection and matching HLA type were both indicated by public TCR beta signatures.

In its sample, this clonotype was seen many times. Its antigen is as yet unknown. TCRdb fed the reads into MiXCR, producing one record per CDR3 protein. The sample lists about 110,000 distinct CDR3 sequences, 9.5% to 13% occurring once. Findings and caveats of the study: HLA-C-restricted CMV-specific TCR beta clonotypes prevailed in the ex vivo response. Cumulative public TCR beta family frequency identified carriers of CMV plus the relevant HLA.

The CDR3 is made up of 15 amino acids. The V gene lost 11 bases and the J gene lost 6 bases, with 24 bases spanning the gap. The germline gives CDR1 ENHRY, CDR2 SYGVKD. Sequencing was performed on PBMCs, sequenced either directly or after in vitro stimulation (not recorded which). V is TRBV10-3 and J is TRBJ2-3; no clear D. The TCR sequence derives from a human donor in good health (CMV status not recorded). Some clones in this sample may be carry-over from other donors' samples. The CDR3 loop is CAAIGSTADFDTQYF. CDR3 nucleotides: TGTGCCGCCATAGGGTCGACGGCCGACTTCGATACGCAGTATTTT.